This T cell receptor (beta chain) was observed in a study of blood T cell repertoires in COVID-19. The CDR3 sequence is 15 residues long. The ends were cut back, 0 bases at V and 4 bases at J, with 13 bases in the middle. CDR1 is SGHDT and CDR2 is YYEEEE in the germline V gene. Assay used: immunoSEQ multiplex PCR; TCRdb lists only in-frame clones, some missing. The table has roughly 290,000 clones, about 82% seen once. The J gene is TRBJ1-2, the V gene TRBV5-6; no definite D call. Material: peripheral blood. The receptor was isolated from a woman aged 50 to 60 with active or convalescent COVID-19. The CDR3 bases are TGTGCCAGCAGCTTGGATGGAGAGATCTTCTATGGCTACACCTTC. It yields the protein CASSLDGEIFYGYTF.